The 23 T cell receptor beta chains below come from one sample, sequenced in a study of blood T cell repertoires in COVID-19. Measured with immunoSEQ multiplex PCR; TCRdb has only the in-frame clones, and not every one. Of around 250,000 clones in the sample, 70% to 90% are singletons; the top ten hold 5.5% to 6.5%. The sequencing input was peripheral blood. The receptors were sampled from a man aged 60 to 75 with acute or convalescent COVID-19.

The chain is built from TRBV21-1 and TRBJ1-5; the table calls TRBD1, which could not be checked here. TRBV21-1 is classified as a pseudogene. The CDR3 sequence is 14 residues long. The CDR3 nucleotides are TGTGCCAGCAGCAAAGGGCCAGACAATCAGCCCCAGCATTTT. Translating gives CASSKGPDNQPQHF.

The chain is built from TRBV5-1 and TRBJ2-3; D is unresolved. V lost 5 bases and J 0 bases, leaving 13 bases between the germline ends. This CDR3 spans 15 amino acids. CDR1 and CDR2 from the germline V gene are SGHRS and YFSETQ. The CDR3 sequence: CASSRGTSSTDTQYF. CDR3 coding DNA: TGCGCCAGCAGTCGAGGTACCTCTAGCACAGATACGCAGTATTTT.

This chain joins TRBV28 and TRBJ2-7, with D maybe TRBD2 (6 bases). Trimming shortened V by 6 bases and J by 5 bases, and 14 bases separated the two germline ends. The CDR3 extends over 13 amino acids. CDR1 and CDR2 (germline): MDHEN, SYDVKM. CDR3: CASSPDLANEQYF. In DNA form, the CDR3 reads TGTGCCAGCAGCCCAGACCTAGCGAACGAGCAGTACTTC.

The genes are TRBV5-8 and TRBJ1-4; no definite D call. V gave up 3 bases and J gave up 8 bases, with 17 bases separating them. The CDR3 length is 15 residues. The germline gives CDR1 SGHTS, CDR2 YDEGEE. CDR3 protein: CASSSGSLVGEKLFF. CDR3 nucleotide sequence: TGTGCCAGCAGCTCGGGAAGTCTGGTAGGAGAAAAACTGTTTTTT.

The V gene is TRBV10-2, the J gene TRBJ1-2; 8 positions agree with TRBD1. The CDR3 has 14 amino acids. The germline V gene encodes CDR1 WSHSY and CDR2 SAAADI. Trimming at V came to 2 bases and at J to 4 bases, leaving 3 bases not matched to a gene. DNA of the CDR3: TGCGCCAGCAGTGAGGCCGGGACAGGCTATGGCTACACCTTC. It yields the protein CASSEAGTGYGYTF.

This chain joins TRBV5-4 and TRBJ2-7, with no clear D. This CDR3 has 13 residues. Germline V gene sequence: CDR1 SGHNT, CDR2 YYREEE (reference sequence). V shed 0 bases and J shed 4 bases, with 8 bases lying between them. The CDR3 is CASSLDRPYEQYF. The CDR3, as DNA: TGTGCCAGCAGCTTGGACAGACCTTACGAGCAGTACTTC.

V is TRBV25-1 and J is TRBJ2-1; 7 nucleotides agree with TRBD1. Germline V CDR1 and CDR2: MGHDK, SYGVNS. This CDR3 has 13 residues. V gave up 2 bases and J gave up 7 bases; unmatched junction bases: 2. The CDR3: CASSETGANEQFF. The CDR3 DNA reads as TGTGCCAGCAGTGAAACAGGGGCTAATGAGCAGTTCTTC.

The chain joins TRBV11-1 to TRBJ1-4; maybe TRBD1 (6 bases). Per germline, CDR1 SGHAT and CDR2 FQDESV (reference sequence). V was shortened by 1 base and J by 8 bases, with 11 bases between the two germline ends. There are 14 residues in the CDR3. DNA for the CDR3: TGTGCCAGCAGCTTAGACCCAGGGGACGAAAAACTGTTTTTT. Its protein is CASSLDPGDEKLFF. Filled out from reference TRBV11-1 and TRBJ1-4, the complete variable domain reads EAEVAQSPRYKITEKSQAVAFWCDPISGHATLYWYRQILGQGPELLVQFQDESVVDDSQLPKDRFSAERLKGVDSTLKIQPAELGDSAMYLCASSLDPGDEKLFFGSGTQLSVL.

The chain is built from TRBV10-3 and TRBJ2-1; 12 bases fit TRBD2. The CDR3 runs to 16 residues. The germline V gene encodes CDR1 ENHRY and CDR2 SYGVKD. The ends lost 0 bases at V and 6 bases at J; junction bases unmatched: 3. For the CDR3, the DNA is TGTGCCATCAGTGAGTCTCGGACTAGCGGGATCAATGAGCAGTTCTTC. Translation: CAISESRTSGINEQFF.

This clone was detected only a few times. This sample also contains other DNA sequences that code for the same CDR3. This chain connects TRBV5-1 to TRBJ1-1; weak D call: TRBD1 (6 bases). Per the germline V gene, CDR1 is SGHRS and CDR2 is YFSETQ. Trimming took 0 bases from V and 4 from J, leaving 7 bases between them. The CDR3 is made up of 13 amino acids. For the CDR3, the DNA is TGCGCCAGCAGCTTGGGAGGGGGCACTGAAGCTTTCTTT. It codes for CASSLGGGTEAFF.

This chain joins TRBV7-6 and TRBJ2-2, with 7 bases identical to TRBD1. The CDR3 has 16 residues. J gave up 2 bases and V 6 bases, and 9 bases lay outside the gene matches. Germline-derived CDR1 and CDR2 are SGHVS and FNYEAQ. The CDR3 reads CASRPGQELNTGELFF. Written as DNA, the CDR3 is TGTGCCAGCAGGCCTGGACAGGAGCTTAACACCGGGGAGCTGTTTTTT.

This chain connects TRBV7-2 to TRBJ2-5; tentatively, D is TRBD2 (6 bases). V dropped 4 bases and J dropped 4 bases, with 13 bases sitting between them. The CDR3 is 14 residues long. Germline-derived CDR1 and CDR2 are SGHTA and FQGNSA. For the CDR3, the DNA is TGTGCCAGCAGCTCGGTTTTGGGGGGAGAGACCCAGTACTTC. Its translation is CASSSVLGGETQYF.

V gene TRBV28 combines with J gene TRBJ2-3, with D maybe TRBD1 (5 bases). V was clipped by 7 bases and J by 6 bases, with 23 bases between them. The germline CDR1 and CDR2 sequences are MDHEN and SYDVKM. The CDR3 has 16 amino acids. The CDR3 DNA reads TGTGCCAGCACCCCCCAGGGATGGATAGCCGGGGATACGCAGTATTTT. Protein product: CASTPQGWIAGDTQYF.

The gene calls are TRBV30 and TRBJ2-3; tentative D call: TRBD2 (7 bases). The ends were cut back, 1 base at V and 5 bases at J, with 13 bases in the middle. CDR1 is GTSNPN, CDR2 SVGIG, per germline (reference sequence). This CDR3 contains 14 residues. Here the CDR3 reads CAWSGGGGLDTQYF. CDR3 sequence (DNA): TGTGCCTGGAGTGGGGGGGGCGGATTAGATACGCAGTATTTT.

The chain is built from TRBV19 and TRBJ2-5, with TRBD2 matching 13 bases. V shed 6 bases, J shed 5 bases, and the junction held 6 bases outside the gene matches. Germline CDR1 and CDR2: LNHDA and SQIVND (reference sequence). The CDR3 contains 15 residues. CDR3 in DNA: TGTGCCAGTAGCCGGAGGACTAGCGGGAGCGAGACCCAGTACTTC. Protein: CASSRRTSGSETQYF.

The CDR3 nucleotides are TGTGCCAGCAGCCAACGGACATTGAACACTGAAGCTTTCTTT. Its protein product is CASSQRTLNTEAFF. The J gene is TRBJ1-1, the V gene TRBV2, with D tentatively TRBD1 (5 bases). The CDR3 is made up of 14 amino acids. Germline CDR1 SNHLY, CDR2 FYNNEI. V gave up 6 bases and J gave up 0 bases, with 11 bases separating them. The full variable domain, rest sourced from reference TRBV2 and TRBJ1-1, is EPEVTQTPSHQVTQMGQEVILRCVPISNHLYFYWYRQILGQKVEFLVSFYNNEISEKSEIFDDQFSVERPDGSNFTLKIRSTKLEDSAMYFCASSQRTLNTEAFFGQGTRLTVV.

This clone was seen a single time. The chain is built from TRBV7-8 and TRBJ1-4; tentative D call: TRBD1 (5 bases). Trimming stripped 6 bases from V and 8 bases from J, with 10 bases between. The V gene's germline CDR1 is SGHVS and CDR2 FQNEAQ. This CDR3 spans 12 amino acids. The CDR3 here is CASSRREEKLFF. Here the CDR3 DNA reads TGTGCCAGCAGTCGCAGGGAAGAAAAACTGTTTTTT.

J is TRBJ1-5 and V is TRBV2; 7 bases agree with TRBD1. The CDR3 runs 15 residues. Germline values: CDR1 SNHLY, CDR2 FYNNEI. J lost 0 bases, V lost 4 bases, and 3 bases had no gene match. The CDR3 is CASSAGQSSNQPQHF. CDR3 nucleotide sequence: TGTGCCAGCAGTGCGGGACAGTCTAGCAATCAGCCCCAGCATTTT.

The chain links TRBV9 to TRBJ2-6, with TRBD1 matching 10 bases. The junction had 7 bases not matched to a gene; V was cut back by 5 bases and J by 2 bases. This CDR3 has 17 residues. Germline values: CDR1 SGDLS, CDR2 YYNGEE. CDR3 DNA sequence: TGTGCCAGCAGGCCGGGACAGGGGACCACTGGGGCCAACGTCCTGACTTTC. It translates to CASRPGQGTTGANVLTF.

The sample holds one count of this clone. J is TRBJ1-5 and V is TRBV9, with D possibly TRBD1 on 6 matching bases. Per the germline V gene, CDR1 is SGDLS and CDR2 is YYNGEE. The CDR3 totals 14 residues. Trimming removed 4 bases at V and 8 bases at J, with 16 bases between. CDR3 sequence: CASSPRQDIKPQHF. CDR3 bases: TGTGCCAGCAGCCCCCGACAGGATATTAAGCCCCAGCATTTT.

This clone was detected only a few times. The V and J genes are TRBV10-3 and TRBJ1-4; 11 nucleotides match TRBD1. J gave up 7 bases and V 0 bases, and 10 bases lay outside the gene matches. The CDR3 has 18 residues. From germline, CDR1 is ENHRY and CDR2 SYGVKD. CDR3 bases: TGTGCCATCAGTGAGTCTGGACAGGGGGCCGTTACAGGTGAAAAACTGTTTTTT. Translated: CAISESGQGAVTGEKLFF.

This chain connects TRBV27 to TRBJ2-2; maybe TRBD1 (5 bases). Germline V gives CDR1 MNHEY, CDR2 SMNVEV (reference sequence). The CDR3 is 15 amino acids. Trimming removed 4 bases at V and 1 base at J, with 10 bases between. The CDR3 sequence: CASSSPTENTGELFF. The CDR3 region has the DNA TGTGCCAGCAGTTCCCCGACAGAGAACACCGGGGAGCTGTTTTTT.

The rearrangement joins TRBV9 to TRBJ2-7; 9 bases fit TRBD1. This CDR3 is 14 amino acids long. Trimming at V came to 2 bases and at J to 5 bases, leaving 5 bases not matched to a gene. The germline gives CDR1 SGDLS, CDR2 YYNGEE. The DNA of the CDR3 is TGTGCCAGCAGCGTCGGGGACAGGGCCGACGAGCAGTACTTC. Its protein product is CASSVGDRADEQYF. Combining the CDR3 with reference TRBV9 and TRBJ2-7 gives the whole variable domain DSGVTQTPKHLITATGQRVTLRCSPRSGDLSVYWYQQSLDQGLQFLIQYYNGEERAKGNILERFSAQQFPDLHSELNLSSLELGDSALYFCASSVGDRADEQYFGPGTRLTVT.